The text below deals with one T cell receptor beta chain. Its binding antigen is unknown. No qualities accompany the bases; no much larger clone lies one base away. Participants in the prospective study were aged roughly 18 to 89 years, lived in under 30 United States geographic areas, and enrolled through a virtual design. To assign participants to cohorts, the prospective study relied on clinical history that participants themselves reported in a screening survey and a study questionnaire. Recovered participants in ImmuneRACE Cohort 3 were defined as having two consecutive negative NP/OP PCR tests, clearance from a healthcare professional, or resolution of symptoms. Each participant in the prospective study had whole blood, serum and a nasopharyngeal or oropharyngeal swab collected by mobile phlebotomists. Over a roughly 2-month period, participants in the prospective study had the option of providing additional blood draws and questionnaires. Before DNA extraction, blood samples from the prospective study were shipped at room temperature or frozen.

This sample stems from a study of blood T cell repertoires in COVID-19 (dated by TCRdb to about 2020). Some background on the complete study: The collaborator samples originated in the United States, Italy and Spain and spanned the acute and convalescent phases of COVID-19. The material from the prospective study consisted of cDNA or gDNA derived from T cells, B-cell-depleted T cells, or PBMCs. The samples were drawn from two sources: the first 160 participants of the ongoing ImmuneRACE study, and 1,254 subjects contributed by 6 global collaborators. HLA class I and class II types, where available, came from metadata supplied by the sample provider rather than from assay-based typing. Deeply sampled blood TCRbeta repertoires from subjects exposed to, actively infected with, or recovered from COVID-19 were included in the dataset. Sample metadata almost always included a de-identified subject ID, COVID-19 status, age in years and sex. The repertoires were made available in a free public database intended to serve as a resource for research on the immune response to SARS-CoV-2.

Results the study describes overall, beyond this receptor: The quantity of clinical and demographic metadata differed by source and by participant and was supplied without curation.

The immunoSEQ Assay, a bias-controlled multiplex PCR, was used to amplify TCRbeta CDR3 regions from genomic DNA. In the authors' own workflow: The number of nucleated cells in each sample was estimated from the amplification of reference gene primers within the assay. To quantify the absolute abundance of each unique TCRbeta CDR3 rearrangement, sequence reads were collapsed and filtered. For each sample, productive Simpson clonality was calculated as the square root of Simpson's diversity index over productive rearrangements. Not all clones reach the TCRdb copy of this immuneACCESS table, which keeps in-frame sequences only. Checked studies attribute under half of the gap to unresolved V genes and leave the rest unexplained. The D gene and trimming were derived from the DNA, and the V and J assignments and clone size from that table. The sample table lists approximately 200,000 clones, about 85% of them with a count of one. Around 20% of the sample lies in the top ten.

The germline V gene provides CDR1 SGHVS and CDR2 FNYEAQ. V sheds 5 bases and J sheds 5 bases, leaving 18 bases between their ends. From the cysteine through the phenylalanine, the CDR3 covers 15 amino acids. Left in the record is the CDR3 DNA by itself, 45 bases read in frame from the first base. This TCR was sampled from a man in his forties who had recovered from COVID-19. The material sequenced was PBMCs or T cells enriched from blood (not recorded which). Recombination connected TRBV7-6 to TRBJ1-2; TRBD1 is a weak D gene call, 6 bases matching. The DNA sequence is as follows: TGTGCCAGCAGCCCGCCGCTGGGGGCAAAATATGGCTACACCTTC. Its translation is CASSPPLGAKYGYTF.